Listed here are 12 T cell receptor beta chains from one sample, sequenced in a study of vaccination effects on CD4 cells after COVID-19. The assay was immunoSEQ multiplex PCR, and TCRdb's table has in-frame clones only and misses some. The sample includes tens of thousands of clones, around 72% seen only once; the top ten take approximately 4.3%. The ViraFEST assay expanded antigen-specific CD4+ T cells with viral peptide pools before sequencing. At the end of around eleven days of culture, CD4+ T cells were isolated. Previously uninfected by SARS-CoV-2, the vaccine recipients also showed negative nucleocapsid antibodies. For these TCRs, the target antigens are not known. The source material was CD4+ T cells from PBMCs cultured with HCoV-OC43 spike peptides, sampled before COVID-19 vaccination. Subset given: HCoV-OC43 spike overlapping peptide pool stimulation. These TCRs come from a human donor who received a COVID-19 vaccine.

This clone has more than one count but fewer than ten. This chain links TRBV5-8 with TRBJ1-6; no clear D gene. V was trimmed by 1 base and J by 4 bases, leaving 6 bases between them. The CDR3 extends over 14 amino acids. The germline CDR1 and CDR2 sequences are SGHTS and YDEGEE. The DNA for the CDR3 is TGTGCCAGCAGCTTGTACCGGTATAATTCACCCCTCCACTTT. Translating gives CASSLYRYNSPLHF.

V is TRBV5-7 and J is TRBJ1-3; possible D gene TRBD1, 5 bases. TRBV5-7 is noted as an ORF with a role that remains uncertain. The CDR3 loop spans 13 amino acids. The V end lost 6 bases, the J end lost 3 bases, and 10 bases lay between the germline ends. The CDR3 sequence is CASNRTDGNTIYF. The CDR3 nucleotides are TGTGCCAGCAACAGGACCGATGGAAACACCATATATTTT.

V is TRBV7-3 and J is TRBJ1-2; maybe TRBD1 (5 bases). The V end lost 5 bases, the J end lost 1 base, and 14 bases lay between the germline ends. Looked up from germline, CDR1 is SGHTA and CDR2 is FQGTGA. The CDR3 is made up of 15 amino acids. Here the CDR3 DNA reads TGTGCCAGCAGCGCAAGGGGCGGATTTAACTATGGCTACACCTTC. Encoded protein: CASSARGGFNYGYTF.

The J gene is TRBJ2-7, the V gene TRBV6-2 or TRBV6-3; D perhaps matches TRBD1 (6 bases). The V gene lost 4 bases and the J gene lost 5 bases, with 18 bases spanning the gap. The germline V gene encodes CDR1 MNHEY and CDR2 SVGEGT. The CDR3 consists of 15 residues. DNA for the CDR3: TGTGCCAGCAGTTGGTCCGGTACAGGGCCCCACGAGCAGTACGTC. Translation gives CASSWSGTGPHEQYV.

The rearrangement links TRBV20-1 to TRBJ2-7, with unresolved D. Per germline, CDR1 DFQATT and CDR2 SNEGSKA (reference sequence). V was cut by 6 bases and J by 6 bases, with 9 bases left in between. The CDR3 runs 10 residues. The chain's CDR3 is CSAPHPEQYV. The DNA for the CDR3 is TGCAGTGCCCCTCACCCCGAGCAGTACGTC.

The chain combines TRBV5-1 with TRBJ2-5; D might be TRBD2 (6 bases). This CDR3 spans 16 amino acids. Trimming left V 0 bases short and J 4 bases short, with 16 bases between. Germline values: CDR1 SGHRS, CDR2 YFSETQ. CDR3 DNA: TGCGCCAGCAGCTTGGCCCTTGGGGGAGGACCAGAGACCCAGTACTTC. Encoded protein: CASSLALGGGPETQYF.

V is TRBV11-3 and J is TRBJ2-2; D gene ambiguous. V shed 5 bases and J shed 6 bases, with 19 bases lying between them. The CDR3 covers 16 residues. Per germline, CDR1 SGHNT and CDR2 YENEEA. CDR3 sequence: CASSPIMGFAAGELFF. CDR3 DNA: TGTGCCAGCAGCCCCATAATGGGGTTCGCCGCCGGGGAGCTGTTTTTT.

The gene calls are TRBV5-1 and TRBJ2-3; 7 nucleotides agree with TRBD2. With 1 base clipped from V and 1 base from J, the junction kept 3 bases outside the gene matches. The CDR3 is 15 residues long. Per germline, CDR1 SGHRS and CDR2 YFSETQ. CDR3 loop: CASSLWLAGTDTQYF. In DNA, the CDR3 is TGCGCCAGCAGCTTGTGGCTAGCGGGCACAGATACGCAGTATTTT.

The chain is built from TRBV2 and TRBJ2-1; TRBD1 aligns across 8 bases. Germline assignment: CDR1 SNHLY and CDR2 FYNNEI. With 8 bases clipped from V and 9 bases from J, the junction kept 9 bases outside the gene matches. This CDR3 has 13 amino acids. This CDR3 reads CASVPGQEGEQFF. In nucleotides, the CDR3 is TGTGCCAGCGTCCCGGGACAGGAAGGTGAGCAGTTCTTC.

CDR3 DNA sequence: TGCGCCAGCAGCGTGCTGAGGGGCGGTCAAGAGACCCAGTACTTC. Encoded protein: CASSVLRGGQETQYF. V and J are TRBV5-1 and TRBJ2-5; either TRBD1 or TRBD2 may supply D (5 bases each). The V end was cut by 4 bases, the J end by 2 bases, with 15 bases between. Per the germline V gene, CDR1 is SGHRS and CDR2 is YFSETQ. This CDR3 comprises 15 residues.

Worth noting for this clone: The sample has other DNA sequences that encode this CDR3 too. The V and J genes are TRBV7-3 and TRBJ2-5; a possible D gene is TRBD1 (6 bases). Germline CDR1 SGHTA, CDR2 FQGTGA. Trimming took off 0 bases at V and 5 bases at J, with 7 bases between the two ends. This CDR3 contains 13 residues. The CDR3: CASSLTRGETQYF. CDR3 sequence (DNA): TGTGCCAGCAGCTTAACGAGGGGGGAGACCCAGTACTTC.

V and J are TRBV5-1 and TRBJ1-5; no reliable D call. CDR3 length: 15 residues. V dropped 0 bases and J dropped 2 bases, with 9 bases sitting between them. Germline V gene data show CDR1 as SGHRS and CDR2 as YFSETQ. CDR3 sequence (DNA): TGCGCCAGCAGCTTGGAAGGTGGAGGCAATCAGCCCCAGCATTTT. It yields the protein CASSLEGGGNQPQHF.